This T cell receptor (beta chain) was identified in a study of T cells in Graves' hyperthyroidism and ophthalmopathy. TCR beta CDR3 region amplification was performed from RNA transcripts. First-round RT-PCR with HTBI primers amplified the TCR CDR3 region. TCRdb redid the calling of the multiplex PCR reads with MiXCR, one entry per CDR3 protein. The sample has 300,000 to 450,000 distinct CDR3 sequences; around 16% are singletons. This clonotype was recorded many times. The trim removed 1 base at V and 5 bases at J, leaving 8 bases unmatched. The CDR3 contains 15 residues. Germline CDR1 reads SGHDN; CDR2 reads FVKESK.

The TCR sequence derives from a woman under 30 with Graves' hyperthyroidism that later progressed to Graves' ophthalmopathy. The chain is built from TRBV14 and TRBJ2-7; 7 positions match TRBD1. The source material was blood. This CDR3 reads CASSQADRVRDEQYF. For the CDR3, the DNA is TGTGCCAGCAGCCAAGCCGACAGGGTCCGGGACGAGCAGTACTTC.